The 9 T cell receptor beta chains presented below share a single source sample, sequenced in a study of graft-versus-host responses after intestinal transplantation. What these receptors recognize is not known. Only in-frame clones appear in the TCRdb table, and some are missing; sequencing was by immunoSEQ multiplex PCR. The sample gives roughly 90,000 clones, approximately 90% of which show up once; more than 0.25% is in the top ten. Sequencing was performed on unstimulated CD4+ T cells sorted from spleen or lymph node cells, taken before transplant. Every receptor here comes from a human donor who was the organ donor for an intestinal transplant.

The count of this clone is one. The V call is TRBV1, the J call TRBJ2-1; the table's D call, TRBD2, was not checked against the DNA. TRBV1 is shown as a pseudogene. This CDR3 region has 16 residues. The CDR3 DNA reads TGCACCAGCAGCCAAGAGGGGACTAGCGCTTACAATGAGCAGTTCTTC. Its protein is CTSSQEGTSAYNEQFF.

The J gene is TRBJ2-2, the V gene TRBV7-6; D might be TRBD2 (5 bases). Germline V gene lookup returns CDR1 SGHVS and CDR2 FNYEAQ. Deletions cut 6 bases from V and 0 bases from J, with 11 bases between. The CDR3 extends over 15 amino acids. CDR3 sequence reads: CASRRESANTGELFF. The CDR3 nucleotides are TGTGCCAGCAGGAGGGAATCCGCGAACACCGGGGAGCTGTTTTTT.

The chain uses TRBV5-1 and TRBJ2-1, with 10 bases matching TRBD2. The germline V gene has CDR1 SGHRS and CDR2 YFSETQ. The CDR3 has 20 amino acids. V lost 0 bases to trimming and J lost 3 bases; unmatched junction nucleotides: 15. Written as DNA, the CDR3 is TGCGCCAGCAGCTTGGTTCTAACTAGCGGGGTTGGCTACTACTACAATGAGCAGTTCTTC. The encoded protein is CASSLVLTSGVGYYYNEQFF.

This clone was seen a single time. The chain uses TRBV18 and TRBJ1-5; unclear D gene. V lost 9 bases to trimming and J lost 7 bases, with 19 bases between them. This CDR3 is built from 14 residues. Germline loops: CDR1 KGHSH, CDR2 LQKENI. The CDR3 DNA reads TGTGCCAGTTCCCCCTCGCTAGAGGGACAGCCCCAGCATTTT. It yields the protein CASSPSLEGQPQHF.

This sequence joins TRBV9 and TRBJ2-5, with 7 bases matching TRBD2. Germline lookup yields CDR1 SGDLS and CDR2 YYNGEE. V shed 3 bases, J shed 5 bases, and the junction held 13 bases outside the gene matches. This CDR3 is 16 amino acids long. The CDR3 DNA is TGTGCCAGCAGCGCCCCTTATCGGGGGGAGGCGGAGACCCAGTACTTC. This gives the protein CASSAPYRGEAETQYF.

V is TRBV5-3 and J is TRBJ1-1; a possible D gene is TRBD1 (5 bases). TRBV5-3 is an open reading frame whose function is uncertain. The V gene lost 4 bases and the J gene lost 3 bases, with 10 bases spanning the gap. The CDR3 has 13 amino acids. CDR3 nucleotides: TGTGCCAGAAGCCCGACAGTTTACACTGAAGCTTTCTTT. It codes for CARSPTVYTEAFF.

The rearrangement uses TRBV7-9 and TRBJ1-1; 11 nucleotides match TRBD1. This CDR3 is 15 amino acids long. The germline CDR1 and CDR2 sequences are SEHNR and FQNEAQ (reference sequence). Losses at the gene ends were 5 bases for V and 3 bases for J; bases not matched to a gene: 5. The CDR3 sequence is CASSPGDRGYTEAFF. CDR3 bases: TGTGCCAGCAGCCCGGGGGACAGGGGGTACACTGAAGCTTTCTTT.

CDR3 loop: CASRGQGAGDGELFF. The CDR3 DNA sequence: TGTGCCAGCAGGGGACAGGGGGCGGGTGACGGGGAGCTGTTTTTT. The V gene is TRBV28, the J gene TRBJ2-2, with 12 bases matching TRBD1. J lost 7 bases, V lost 6 bases, and 6 bases had no gene match. CDR3 length: 15 residues. From germline, CDR1 is MDHEN and CDR2 SYDVKM.

J is TRBJ2-2 and V is TRBV7-2; possibly TRBD2 for D (6 bases). V gave up 5 bases and J gave up 6 bases, with 13 bases separating them. CDR1 is SGHTA, CDR2 FQGNSA, per germline. The CDR3 extends over 14 amino acids. The CDR3 here is CASSAGLIAGELFF. In DNA form, the CDR3 reads TGTGCCAGCAGCGCGGGACTGATCGCCGGGGAGCTGTTTTTT.